This TCR beta chain was captured by sequencing in a study of cytomegalovirus exposure and HLA in healthy donors. Study observations and caveats: TCR beta chains numbering more than 150 were designated cytomegalovirus-associated. Per a prior analysis, the majority of TCR beta V segments were productive roughly 90% or roughly 30% of the time. Fewer N-insertions (relative to the 666-donor mean) were reportedly seen in an Asian-associated ancestry cluster in a later analysis.

The PCR employed 60 Vbeta primers together with 13 Jbeta primers. Profiled with immunoSEQ multiplex PCR; TCRdb holds only in-frame clones, not every one. Here the sample spans about 160,000 clones, around 80% being singletons. About this clone: The antigen is unknown.

This receptor was identified in a woman aged 45 to 65 in good health and CMV-seropositive. The sequenced material came from PBMCs.

The CDR3 DNA sequence: TGTGCCAGCAGCCCCGGACAGGGCAATCAGCCCCAGCATTTT. This translates into CASSPGQGNQPQHF. The rearrangement joins TRBV9 to TRBJ1-5; 7 nucleotides line up with TRBD1. J was trimmed by 2 bases and V by 4 bases; bases with no gene match: 3. This CDR3 spans 14 amino acids. The V gene's germline CDR1 is SGDLS and CDR2 YYNGEE.